Listed below are T cell receptor beta chains from one sample, sequenced in a study of blood T cell repertoires in COVID-19. Generated by immunoSEQ multiplex PCR, the TCRdb table keeps only in-frame clones and is missing some. The table records 95,000 to 110,000 clones, more than 75% of them present only once. Sample: peripheral blood. These receptor sequences come from a man in his fifties or sixties with acute or convalescent COVID-19. CDR3s include the opening cysteine and the closing phenylalanine or tryptophan. The D gene is left open where the match is weak.

CDR3 | V | D
CASSSLAGASYNEQFF | TRBV28 | TRBD2
CAPHGAGILWEQYF | TRBV6-4 | NA
CASSRPHMNTEAFF | TRBV11-1 | NA
CASSPLRSNQPQHF | TRBV18 | NA
CATSDVGLSTDTQYF | TRBV24-1 | TRBD2
CASKGQNYEQYF | TRBV25-1 | TRBD1
CASSQSSSTPRETQYF | TRBV3-1/TRBV3-2 | NA
CASSLYAPSNTGELFF | TRBV18 | NA
CAISGQGEVQPQHF | TRBV10-3 | TRBD1
CASTPVRAGGTDTQYF | TRBV5-4 | NA
CASSTRTESYEQYF | TRBV21-1 | NA
CASSFLAGMTGELFF | TRBV5-4 | TRBD2
CASSRGLAGSYNEQFF | TRBV3-1/TRBV3-2 | TRBD2
CASSAATGTSGIYEQFF | TRBV11-2 | TRBD2
CASSSRVAYEQYF | TRBV11-2 | NA
CASSPQVQPGEQFF | TRBV5-1 | NA
CASSDSLSYGYTF | TRBV28 | NA
CATSATGLAGAGEQFF | TRBV24-1 | TRBD2
CASSESRGRTEAFF | TRBV10-1 | NA
CASSIYRYNEQFF | TRBV19 | NA
CASSVEGARETQYF | TRBV9 | TRBD1
CASSEARAGEQYF | TRBV2 | NA
CASRAGQLPLGYTF | TRBV6-5 | NA
CATSDRDRVEGYTF | TRBV24-1 | TRBD1
CASSYWDSGYEQYF | TRBV7-2 | TRBD1
CASSLGSGLGYNEQFF | TRBV5-1 | NA
CASSLRLAISSYNEQFF | TRBV11-2 | TRBD2
CATSGGTGSLGANVLTF | TRBV24-1 | TRBD1
CASRRQGGTDTQYF | TRBV28 | TRBD1
CASSGRTGGSKSTGELFF | TRBV6-1 | TRBD1
CASSLGGIATDTQYF | TRBV5-1 | NA
CAISDDRESYEQYF | TRBV10-3 | NA
CASILGGSRYEQYF | TRBV2 | TRBD1
CASRAEAQGAYEQYF | TRBV6-5 | TRBD1
CATSLGGYSNQPQHF | TRBV15 | NA
CASSDGKRGNSYEQYF | TRBV18 | TRBD2
CAITTDSNQPQHF | TRBV10-3 | NA
CASSIGGDWKQPQHF | TRBV19 | NA
CASSASTDTQYF | TRBV2 | NA
CASSDLPGGEQFF | TRBV19 | NA
CASSPPTGAVDEQYF | TRBV5-1 | TRBD1
CASSLDGTSGSLEQYF | TRBV5-1 | TRBD2
CASSLGGRGAGTDTQYF | TRBV5-1 | TRBD2
CASSLDRGTQYF | TRBV11-2 | NA
CASSEARQGYNEQFF | TRBV2 | TRBD1
CASSYGTGRVEQYF | TRBV5-1 | TRBD1
CASSKGVLAGGYNEQFF | TRBV19 | TRBD2
CATSDPKGISYEQYF | TRBV24-1 | NA
CASSGGLAYNEQFF | TRBV19 | TRBD2
CASSSVGGETQYF | TRBV5-6 | TRBD2